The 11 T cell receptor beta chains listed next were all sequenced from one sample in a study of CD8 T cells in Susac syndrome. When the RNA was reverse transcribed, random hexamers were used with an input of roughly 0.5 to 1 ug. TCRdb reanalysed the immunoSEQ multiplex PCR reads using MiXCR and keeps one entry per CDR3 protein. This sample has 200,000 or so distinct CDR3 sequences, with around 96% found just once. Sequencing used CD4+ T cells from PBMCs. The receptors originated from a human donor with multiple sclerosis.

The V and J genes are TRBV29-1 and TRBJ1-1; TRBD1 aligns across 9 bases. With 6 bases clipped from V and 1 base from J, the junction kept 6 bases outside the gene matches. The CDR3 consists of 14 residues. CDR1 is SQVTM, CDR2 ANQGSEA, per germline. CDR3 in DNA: TGCAGCGTCCATCCGGGACAGGGGAACACTGAAGCTTTCTTT. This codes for CSVHPGQGNTEAFF.

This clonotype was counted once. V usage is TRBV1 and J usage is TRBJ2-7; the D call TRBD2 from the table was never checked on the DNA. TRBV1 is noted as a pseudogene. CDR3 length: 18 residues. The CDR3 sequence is CTSSQDLCGRKGSYEQYF. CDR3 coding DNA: TGCACCAGCAGCCAAGATCTATGCGGGCGGAAGGGTTCCTACGAGCAGTACTTC.

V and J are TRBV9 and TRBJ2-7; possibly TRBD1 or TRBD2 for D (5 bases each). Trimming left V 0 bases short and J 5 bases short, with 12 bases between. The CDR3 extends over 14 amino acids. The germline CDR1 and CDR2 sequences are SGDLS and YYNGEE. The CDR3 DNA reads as TGTGCCAGCAGCGTAGTGGCAGGGACCCACGAGCAGTACTTC. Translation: CASSVVAGTHEQYF.

The CDR3 loop is CASRLRTGGDYGYTF. The CDR3 DNA is TGTGCCAGCAGGTTACGGACAGGGGGAGACTATGGCTACACCTTC. The rearrangement links TRBV7-2 to TRBJ1-2, with 10 positions matching TRBD1. With 6 bases clipped from V and 3 bases from J, the junction kept 7 bases outside the gene matches. The CDR3 totals 15 residues. The V gene's germline CDR1 is SGHTA and CDR2 FQGNSA.

The CDR3 sequence is CASSLFEGYEQYF. The CDR3 DNA reads as TGTGCCAGCAGCTTATTCGAGGGTTACGAGCAGTACTTC. The rearrangement uses TRBV7-7 and TRBJ2-7; D perhaps matches TRBD2 (5 bases). The germline V gene encodes CDR1 SSHAT and CDR2 FNYEAQ (reference sequence). The V and J ends lost 2 bases and 4 bases respectively, with 9 bases between them. This CDR3 spans 13 amino acids.

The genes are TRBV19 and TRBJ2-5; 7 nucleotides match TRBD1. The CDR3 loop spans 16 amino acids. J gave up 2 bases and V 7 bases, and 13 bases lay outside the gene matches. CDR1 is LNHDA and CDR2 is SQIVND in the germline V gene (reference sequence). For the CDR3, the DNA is TGTGCCAGTATTCAGGGGGAAAGGAGATGGCAAGAGACCCAGTACTTC. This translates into CASIQGERRWQETQYF. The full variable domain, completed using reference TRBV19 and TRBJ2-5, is DGGITQSPKYLFRKEGQNVTLSCEQNLNHDAMYWYRQDPGQGLRLIYYSQIVNDFQKGDIAEGYSVSREKKESFPLTVTSAQKNPTAFYLCASIQGERRWQETQYFGPGTRLLVL.

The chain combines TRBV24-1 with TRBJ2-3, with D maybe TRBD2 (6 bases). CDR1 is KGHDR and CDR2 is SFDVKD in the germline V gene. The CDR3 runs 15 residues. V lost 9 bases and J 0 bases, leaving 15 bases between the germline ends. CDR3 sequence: CATVDSGQSTDTQYF. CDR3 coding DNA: TGTGCCACCGTGGATAGCGGACAAAGCACAGATACGCAGTATTTT.

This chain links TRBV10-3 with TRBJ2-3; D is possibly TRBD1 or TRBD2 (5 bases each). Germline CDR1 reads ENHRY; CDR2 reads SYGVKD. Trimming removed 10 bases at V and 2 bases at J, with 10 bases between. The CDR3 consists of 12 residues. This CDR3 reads CASWDPTDTQYF. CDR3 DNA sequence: TGTGCCAGCTGGGACCCCACAGATACGCAGTATTTT.

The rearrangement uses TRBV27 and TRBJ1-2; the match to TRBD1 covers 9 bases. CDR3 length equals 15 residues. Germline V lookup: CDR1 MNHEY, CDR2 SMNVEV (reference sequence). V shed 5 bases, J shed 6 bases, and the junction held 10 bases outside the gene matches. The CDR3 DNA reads TGTGCCAGCAGTCCCAGACAGGGGGATTACCATGGCTACACCTTC. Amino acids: CASSPRQGDYHGYTF.

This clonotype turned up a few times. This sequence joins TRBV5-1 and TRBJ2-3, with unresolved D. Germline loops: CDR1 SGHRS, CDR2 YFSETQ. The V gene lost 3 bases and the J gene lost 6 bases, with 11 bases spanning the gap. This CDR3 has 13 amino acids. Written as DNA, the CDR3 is TGCGCCAGCAGCTCCGACACTTTGGATACGCAGTATTTT. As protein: CASSSDTLDTQYF.

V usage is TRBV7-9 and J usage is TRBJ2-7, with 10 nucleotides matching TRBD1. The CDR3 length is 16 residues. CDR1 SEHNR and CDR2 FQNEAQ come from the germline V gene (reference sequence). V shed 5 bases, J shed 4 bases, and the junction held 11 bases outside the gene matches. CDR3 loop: CASSIRPGQGRYEQYF. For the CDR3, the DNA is TGTGCCAGCAGCATACGACCGGGACAGGGGAGGTACGAGCAGTACTTC. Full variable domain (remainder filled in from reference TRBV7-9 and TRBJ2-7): DTGVSQNPRHKITKRGQNVTFRCDPISEHNRLYWYRQTLGQGPEFLTYFQNEAQLEKSRLLSDRFSAERPKGSFSTLEIQRTEQGDSAMYLCASSIRPGQGRYEQYFGPGTRLTVT.